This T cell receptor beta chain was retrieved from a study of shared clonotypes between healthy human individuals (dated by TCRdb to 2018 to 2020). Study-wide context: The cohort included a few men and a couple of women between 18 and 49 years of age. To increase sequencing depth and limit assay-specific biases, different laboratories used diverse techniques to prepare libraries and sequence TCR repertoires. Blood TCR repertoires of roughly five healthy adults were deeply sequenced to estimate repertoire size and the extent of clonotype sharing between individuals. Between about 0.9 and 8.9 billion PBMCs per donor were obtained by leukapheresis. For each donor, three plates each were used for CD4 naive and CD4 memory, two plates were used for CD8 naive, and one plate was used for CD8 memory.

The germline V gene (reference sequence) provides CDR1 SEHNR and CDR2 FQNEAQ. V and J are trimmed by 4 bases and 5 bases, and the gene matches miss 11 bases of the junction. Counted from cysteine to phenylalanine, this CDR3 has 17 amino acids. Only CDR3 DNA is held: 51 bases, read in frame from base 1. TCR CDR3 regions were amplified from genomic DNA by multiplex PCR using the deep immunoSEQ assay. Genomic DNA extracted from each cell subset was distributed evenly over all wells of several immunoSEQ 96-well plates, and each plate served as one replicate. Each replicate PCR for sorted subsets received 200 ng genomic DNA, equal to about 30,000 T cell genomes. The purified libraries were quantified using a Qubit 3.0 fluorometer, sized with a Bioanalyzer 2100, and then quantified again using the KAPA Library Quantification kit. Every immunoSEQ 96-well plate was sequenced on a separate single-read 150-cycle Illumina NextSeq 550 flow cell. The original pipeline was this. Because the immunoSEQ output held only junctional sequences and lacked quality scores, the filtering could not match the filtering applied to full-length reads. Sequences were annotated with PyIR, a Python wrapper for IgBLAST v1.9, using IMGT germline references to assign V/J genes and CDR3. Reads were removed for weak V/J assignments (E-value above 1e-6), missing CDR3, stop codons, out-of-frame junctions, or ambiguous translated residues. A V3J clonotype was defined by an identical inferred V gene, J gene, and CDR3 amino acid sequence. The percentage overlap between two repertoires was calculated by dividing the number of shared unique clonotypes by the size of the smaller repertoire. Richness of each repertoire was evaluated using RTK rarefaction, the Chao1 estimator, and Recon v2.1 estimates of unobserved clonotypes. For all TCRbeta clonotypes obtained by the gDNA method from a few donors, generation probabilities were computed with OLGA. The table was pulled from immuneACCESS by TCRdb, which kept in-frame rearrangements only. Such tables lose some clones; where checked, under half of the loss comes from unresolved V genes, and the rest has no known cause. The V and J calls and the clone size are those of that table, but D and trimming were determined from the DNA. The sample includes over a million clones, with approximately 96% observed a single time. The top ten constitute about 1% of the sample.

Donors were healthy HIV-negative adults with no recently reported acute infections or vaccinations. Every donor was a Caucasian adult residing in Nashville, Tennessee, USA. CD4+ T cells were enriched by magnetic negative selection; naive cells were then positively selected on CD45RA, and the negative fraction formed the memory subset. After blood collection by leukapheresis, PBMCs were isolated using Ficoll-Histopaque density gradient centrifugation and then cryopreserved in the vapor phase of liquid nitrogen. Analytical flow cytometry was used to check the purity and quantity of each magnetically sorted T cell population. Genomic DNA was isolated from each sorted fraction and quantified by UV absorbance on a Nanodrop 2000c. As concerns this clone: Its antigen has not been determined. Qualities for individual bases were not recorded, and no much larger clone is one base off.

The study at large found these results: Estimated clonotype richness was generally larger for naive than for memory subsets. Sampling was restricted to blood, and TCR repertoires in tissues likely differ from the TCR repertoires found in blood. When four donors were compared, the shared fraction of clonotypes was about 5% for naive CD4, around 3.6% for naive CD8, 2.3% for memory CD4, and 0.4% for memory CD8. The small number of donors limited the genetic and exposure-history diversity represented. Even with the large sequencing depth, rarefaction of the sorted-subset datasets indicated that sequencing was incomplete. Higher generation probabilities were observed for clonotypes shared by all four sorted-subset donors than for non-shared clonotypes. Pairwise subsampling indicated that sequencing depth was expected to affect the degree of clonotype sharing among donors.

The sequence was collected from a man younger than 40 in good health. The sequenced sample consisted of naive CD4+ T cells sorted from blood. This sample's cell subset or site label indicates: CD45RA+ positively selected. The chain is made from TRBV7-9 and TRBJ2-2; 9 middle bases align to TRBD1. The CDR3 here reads CASSYRIRDRATGELFF. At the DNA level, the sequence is TGTGCCAGCAGCTACCGAATCCGGGACAGGGCGACCGGGGAGCTGTTTTTT.